This T cell receptor (beta chain) was found in a study of regulatory T cells in long-lasting Graves disease. Overall study results and limits: Favored gene segments in persistent disease were TRBV28, TRBJ1-2 and TRBJ2-5.

Of note for this clonotype: The target antigen is unknown. An end of the junction differs from the germline gene, which may be a read error.

The time point was: newly diagnosed GD, antithyroid drugs for less than 3 months. The TCR library used RNA extracted from PBMCs. Library construction for TCR beta used iRepertoire HTBI primers and Arm-PCR of CDR3 regions. TCRdb redid the calling of the multiplex PCR reads with MiXCR, one entry per CDR3 protein. This repertoire shows about 440,000 distinct CDR3 sequences, just under 15% found once; its top ten account for about a sixth. The CDR3 covers 11 residues. CDR1 and CDR2 (germline): GTSNPN, SVGIG (reference sequence). These records were also assigned to another study, of T cells in Graves' hyperthyroidism and ophthalmopathy.

The TCR originated in a woman aged 25 to 39 with Graves disease. The chain combines TRBV30 with TRBJ2-5; D gene uncertain. This specimen consisted of peripheral blood mononuclear cells (PBMCs), obtained at new diagnosis, from a patient treated with antithyroid drugs. The CDR3 is CAWGNQETKYF. The CDR3 DNA reads TGTGCCTGGGGGAATCAAGAGACCAAGTACTTC.